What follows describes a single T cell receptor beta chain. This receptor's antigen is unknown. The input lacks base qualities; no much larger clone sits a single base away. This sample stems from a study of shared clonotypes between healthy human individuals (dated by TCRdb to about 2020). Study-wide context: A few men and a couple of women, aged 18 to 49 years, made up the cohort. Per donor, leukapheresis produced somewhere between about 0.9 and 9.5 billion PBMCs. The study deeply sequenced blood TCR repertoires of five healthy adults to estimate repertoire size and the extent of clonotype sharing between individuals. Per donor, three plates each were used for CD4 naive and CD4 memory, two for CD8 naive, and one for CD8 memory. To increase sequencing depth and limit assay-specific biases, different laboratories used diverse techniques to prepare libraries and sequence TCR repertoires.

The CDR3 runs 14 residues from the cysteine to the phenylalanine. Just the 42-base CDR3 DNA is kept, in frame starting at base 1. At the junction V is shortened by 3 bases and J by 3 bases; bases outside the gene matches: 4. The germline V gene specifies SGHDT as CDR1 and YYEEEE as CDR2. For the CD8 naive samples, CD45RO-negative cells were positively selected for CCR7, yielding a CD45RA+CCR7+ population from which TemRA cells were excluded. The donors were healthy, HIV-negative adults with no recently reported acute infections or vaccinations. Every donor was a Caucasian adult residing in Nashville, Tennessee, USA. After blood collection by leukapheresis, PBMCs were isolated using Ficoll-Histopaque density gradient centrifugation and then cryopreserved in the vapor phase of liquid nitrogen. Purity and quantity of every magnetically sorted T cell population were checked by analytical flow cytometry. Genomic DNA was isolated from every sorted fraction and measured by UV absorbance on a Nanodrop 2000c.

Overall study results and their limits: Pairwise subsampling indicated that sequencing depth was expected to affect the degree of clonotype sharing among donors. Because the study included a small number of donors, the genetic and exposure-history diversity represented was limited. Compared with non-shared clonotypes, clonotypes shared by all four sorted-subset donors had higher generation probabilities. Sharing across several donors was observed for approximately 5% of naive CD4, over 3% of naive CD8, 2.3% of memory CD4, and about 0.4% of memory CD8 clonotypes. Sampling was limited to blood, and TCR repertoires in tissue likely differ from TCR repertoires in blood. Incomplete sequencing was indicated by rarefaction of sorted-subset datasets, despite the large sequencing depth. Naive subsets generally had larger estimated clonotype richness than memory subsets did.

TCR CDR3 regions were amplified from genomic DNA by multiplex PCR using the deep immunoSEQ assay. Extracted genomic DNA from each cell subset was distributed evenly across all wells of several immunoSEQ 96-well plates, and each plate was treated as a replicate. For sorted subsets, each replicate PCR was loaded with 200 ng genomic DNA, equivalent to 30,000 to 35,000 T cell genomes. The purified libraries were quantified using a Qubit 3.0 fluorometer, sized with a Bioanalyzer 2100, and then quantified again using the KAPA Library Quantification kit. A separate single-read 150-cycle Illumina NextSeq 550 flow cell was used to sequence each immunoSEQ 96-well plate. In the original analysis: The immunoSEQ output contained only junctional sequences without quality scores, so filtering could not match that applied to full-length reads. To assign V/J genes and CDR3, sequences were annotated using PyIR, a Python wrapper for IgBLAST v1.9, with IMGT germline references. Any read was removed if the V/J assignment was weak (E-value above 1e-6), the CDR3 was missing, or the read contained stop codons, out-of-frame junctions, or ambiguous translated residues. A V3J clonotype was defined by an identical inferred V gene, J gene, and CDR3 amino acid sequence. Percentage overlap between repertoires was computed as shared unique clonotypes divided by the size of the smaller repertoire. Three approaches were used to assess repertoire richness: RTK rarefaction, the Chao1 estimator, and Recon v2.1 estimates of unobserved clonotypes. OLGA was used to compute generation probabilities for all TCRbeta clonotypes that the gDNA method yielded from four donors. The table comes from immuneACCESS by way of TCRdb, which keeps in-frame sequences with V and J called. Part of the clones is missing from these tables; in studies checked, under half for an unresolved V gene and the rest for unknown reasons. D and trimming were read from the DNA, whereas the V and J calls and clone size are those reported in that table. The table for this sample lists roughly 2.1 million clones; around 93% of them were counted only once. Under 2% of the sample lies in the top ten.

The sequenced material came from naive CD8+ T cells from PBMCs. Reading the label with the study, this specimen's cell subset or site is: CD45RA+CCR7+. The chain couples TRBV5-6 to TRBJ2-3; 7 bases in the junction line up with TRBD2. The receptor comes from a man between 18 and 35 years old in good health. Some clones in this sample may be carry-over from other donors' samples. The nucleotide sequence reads TGTGCCAGCAGCTCGGGGGGAGGAACAGATACGCAGTATTTT. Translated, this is CASSSGGGTDTQYF.